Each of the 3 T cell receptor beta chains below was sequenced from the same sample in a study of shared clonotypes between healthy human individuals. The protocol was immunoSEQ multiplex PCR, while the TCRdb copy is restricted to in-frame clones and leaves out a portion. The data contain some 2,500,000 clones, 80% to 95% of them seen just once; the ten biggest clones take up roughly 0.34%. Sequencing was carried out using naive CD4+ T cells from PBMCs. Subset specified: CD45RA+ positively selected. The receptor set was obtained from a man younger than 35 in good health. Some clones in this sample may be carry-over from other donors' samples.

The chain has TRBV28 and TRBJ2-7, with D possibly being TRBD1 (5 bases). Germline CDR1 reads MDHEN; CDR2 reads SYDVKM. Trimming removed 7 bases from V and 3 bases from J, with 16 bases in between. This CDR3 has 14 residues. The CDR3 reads CASIGMTEYYEQYF. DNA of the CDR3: TGTGCCAGCATCGGCATGACAGAATACTACGAGCAGTACTTC.

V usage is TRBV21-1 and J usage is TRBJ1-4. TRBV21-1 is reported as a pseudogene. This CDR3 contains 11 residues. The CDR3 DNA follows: TGTGCCAGCGGGGGTAATGAAAAACTGTTTTTT. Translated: CASGGNEKLFF.

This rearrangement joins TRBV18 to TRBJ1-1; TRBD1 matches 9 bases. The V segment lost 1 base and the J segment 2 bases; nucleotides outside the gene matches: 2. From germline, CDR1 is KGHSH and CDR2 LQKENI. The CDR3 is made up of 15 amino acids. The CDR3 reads CASSPRTGDNTEAFF. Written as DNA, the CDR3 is TGTGCCAGCTCACCACGGACAGGGGATAACACTGAAGCTTTCTTT.